A single sample is the source of the 26 T cell receptor beta chains below, sequenced in a study of T cells in Graves' hyperthyroidism and ophthalmopathy. Amplification targeted TCR beta CDR3 regions from RNA transcripts. The TCR CDR3 was amplified in a first-round RT-PCR using the HTBI primer set. In TCRdb, the multiplex PCR reads were re-called with MiXCR into one record per CDR3 protein. The sample holds roughly 660,000 distinct CDR3 sequences, approximately 15% seen once. The specimen sequenced was blood. The receptors were gathered from a man aged 45-60 years with Graves' hyperthyroidism.

This clonotype was detected ten times or more. This chain links TRBV29-1 with TRBJ2-7, with 9 bases lining up with TRBD1. The germline V gene has CDR1 SQVTM and CDR2 ANQGSEA. V dropped 6 bases and J dropped 1; count of bases not matched to a gene: 7. The CDR3 sequence is 14 residues long. This CDR3 reads CSVTGGFSSYEQYF. The CDR3 DNA reads as TGCAGCGTCACAGGGGGCTTTAGTTCCTACGAGCAGTACTTC.

This clonotype was counted a few times. The CDR3 region is CASNPSVGSGELFF. The CDR3 DNA follows: TGTGCCAGCAACCCCTCTGTGGGGAGCGGGGAGCTGTTTTTT. This chain connects TRBV12-3 or TRBV12-4 to TRBJ2-2; TRBD2 might be the D (5 bases). Trimming shortened V by 7 bases and J by 7 bases, and 16 bases separated the two germline ends. CDR3 length equals 14 residues.

Only a few counts were recorded for this clonotype. The V and J genes are TRBV7-2 and TRBJ2-7; the match to TRBD2 covers 7 bases. The CDR3 contains 17 residues. With 2 bases clipped from V and 0 bases from J, the junction kept 10 bases outside the gene matches. CDR1 and CDR2 from the germline V gene are SGHTA and FQGNSA. The CDR3 nucleotides read TGTGCCAGCAGCTTATCGGGCCTAGCGGAAATCTCCTACGAGCAGTACTTC. This sequence encodes CASSLSGLAEISYEQYF. Filled out from reference TRBV7-2 and TRBJ2-7, the complete variable domain reads GAGVSQSPSNKVTEKGKDVELRCDPISGHTALYWYRQSLGQGLEFLIYFQGNSAPDKSGLPSDRFSAERTGGSVSTLTIQRTQQEDSAVYLCASSLSGLAEISYEQYFGPGTRLTVT.

The chain carries TRBV7-2 and TRBJ2-5; unclear D gene. The CDR3 contains 15 residues. Germline V gene data show CDR1 as SGHTA and CDR2 as FQGNSA. Trimming took 3 bases from V and 5 from J, leaving 16 bases between them. CDR3 sequence reads: CASSFPTEGSETQYF. For the CDR3, the DNA is TGTGCCAGCAGCTTCCCGACCGAAGGGTCGGAGACCCAGTACTTC.

The rearrangement joins TRBV19 to TRBJ2-3; D is unclear. Trimming took off 6 bases at V and 5 bases at J, with 12 bases between the two ends. The CDR3 sequence is 13 residues long. Germline V lookup: CDR1 LNHDA, CDR2 SQIVND (reference sequence). This CDR3 reads CASSRWLVDTQYF. For the CDR3, the DNA is TGTGCCAGTAGCAGATGGCTAGTAGATACGCAGTATTTT.

This clonotype was counted only a few times. V usage is TRBV19 and J usage is TRBJ2-1; a possible D gene is TRBD2 (6 bases). CDR3 length equals 13 residues. The germline CDR1 and CDR2 sequences are LNHDA and SQIVND (reference sequence). The V end lost 7 bases, the J end lost 2 bases, and 9 bases lay between the germline ends. DNA of the CDR3: TGTGCCAGTACAGGGACTGCCTACAATGAGCAGTTCTTC. Its protein is CASTGTAYNEQFF.

This clonotype was recorded at least ten times. The gene calls are TRBV11-2 and TRBJ2-1; no clear D. The germline gives CDR1 SGHAT, CDR2 FQNNGV. Trimming stripped 3 bases from V and 10 bases from J, with 10 bases between. The length of the CDR3 is 12 residues. CDR3 sequence (DNA): TGTGCCAGCAGCTTTGAATCCAACGAGCAGTTCTTC. This encodes CASSFESNEQFF.

DNA for the CDR3: TGTGCCACCAGTGATGAGGGGACTAGTGGGAATACGCAGTATTTT. Protein sequence: CATSDEGTSGNTQYF. V and J are TRBV24-1 and TRBJ2-3; 8 bases line up with TRBD2. There are 15 residues in the CDR3. The junction had 8 bases not matched to a gene; V was cut back by 3 bases and J by 7 bases. Germline V gene sequence: CDR1 KGHDR, CDR2 SFDVKD.

This clonotype turned up a few times. The chain joins TRBV6-1 to TRBJ1-3; D not certain. V was clipped by 6 bases and J by 7 bases, with 19 bases between them. Germline assignment: CDR1 MNHNS and CDR2 SASEGT. The CDR3 loop spans 15 amino acids. DNA of the CDR3: TGTGCCAGCAGCCCTCTGGTGACCTTCGGCAACACCATATATTTT. It yields the protein CASSPLVTFGNTIYF.

Ten or more counts support this clonotype. V usage is TRBV28 and J usage is TRBJ2-7; D unresolved. The CDR3 has 12 amino acids. Germline V lookup: CDR1 MDHEN, CDR2 SYDVKM. The germline V and J ends were trimmed by 1 base and 7 bases, with 8 bases remaining between them. This chain's CDR3 is CASSLSRVEQYF. CDR3 DNA sequence: TGTGCCAGCAGTTTATCTCGGGTTGAGCAGTACTTC.

This clonotype was counted ten times or more. The chain recombines TRBV5-1 with TRBJ1-1; 9 bases are shared with TRBD1. The V segment lost 4 bases and the J segment 9 bases; nucleotides outside the gene matches: 10. Per the germline V gene, CDR1 is SGHRS and CDR2 is YFSETQ. The CDR3 is 14 residues long. The CDR3 DNA reads as TGCGCCAGCAGCCTGGACAGGGGACGGCCTCAAGCTTTCTTT. Translated: CASSLDRGRPQAFF.

This clonotype was found many times. V usage is TRBV30 and J usage is TRBJ1-1; D uncertain. The V end lost 3 bases, the J end lost 4 bases, and 15 bases lay between the germline ends. The CDR3 runs to 14 residues. Germline lookup yields CDR1 GTSNPN and CDR2 SVGIG (reference sequence). DNA for the CDR3: TGTGCCTGGAGGAGGACGTCAATGAGCACTGAAGCTTTCTTT. Protein: CAWRRTSMSTEAFF.

This clonotype has a handful of counts. This rearrangement joins TRBV20-1 to TRBJ2-2, with 8 bases fitting TRBD1. There are 13 residues in the CDR3. Trimming removed 6 bases from V and 5 bases from J; junction bases left unmatched: 5. Looked up from germline, CDR1 is DFQATT and CDR2 is SNEGSKA (reference sequence). CDR3 amino acids: CSAPDRETGELFF. CDR3 nucleotides: TGCAGTGCCCCGGACAGGGAGACCGGGGAGCTGTTTTTT.

The chain links TRBV19 to TRBJ2-7; D gene uncertain. Germline assignment: CDR1 LNHDA and CDR2 SQIVND (reference sequence). The CDR3 contains 13 residues. Trimming removed 4 bases at V and 0 bases at J, with 7 bases between. CDR3: CASSRVVSYEQYF. CDR3 bases: TGTGCCAGTAGTAGGGTTGTCTCCTACGAGCAGTACTTC.

This clonotype has ten or more counts. V usage is TRBV19 and J usage is TRBJ1-5, with D maybe TRBD1 (5 bases). The CDR3 sequence is 16 residues long. V was pared by 5 bases and J by 0 bases, with 14 bases between. Germline values: CDR1 LNHDA, CDR2 SQIVND (reference sequence). The CDR3 spells CASSPWDGYSNQPQHF. CDR3 nucleotides: TGTGCCAGTAGTCCCTGGGACGGTTATAGCAATCAGCCCCAGCATTTT. The whole variable domain, remainder taken from reference TRBV19 and TRBJ1-5, is DGGITQSPKYLFRKEGQNVTLSCEQNLNHDAMYWYRQDPGQGLRLIYYSQIVNDFQKGDIAEGYSVSREKKESFPLTVTSAQKNPTAFYLCASSPWDGYSNQPQHFGDGTRLSIL.

In this sample, this clonotype turned up many times. This chain connects TRBV7-2 to TRBJ2-5; no definite D call. Germline lookup yields CDR1 SGHTA and CDR2 FQGNSA. V lost 0 bases and J 5 bases, leaving 13 bases between the germline ends. The CDR3 length is 15 residues. The CDR3 region is CASSLAMGLSETQYF. CDR3 nucleotides: TGTGCCAGCAGCTTAGCGATGGGGTTGTCTGAGACCCAGTACTTC.

This clonotype was seen many times. This rearrangement joins TRBV12-3 or TRBV12-4 to TRBJ2-6, with a possible D match to TRBD1 (5 bases). Trimming left V 10 bases short and J 0 bases short, with 10 bases between. This CDR3 has 14 residues. The CDR3 loop reads CANTGDSGANVLTF. DNA for the CDR3: TGTGCCAACACAGGAGACTCTGGGGCCAACGTCCTGACTTTC.

This chain connects TRBV6-5 to TRBJ2-7, with D perhaps matching TRBD1 (6 bases). The CDR3 is made up of 16 amino acids. Trimming removed 7 bases at V and 2 bases at J, with 21 bases between. Per germline, CDR1 MNHEY and CDR2 SVGAGI. CDR3 in DNA: TGTGCCAGCAATTCTTTCGGGACACTCCTAGCCTACGAGCAGTACTTC. It encodes CASNSFGTLLAYEQYF.

In this sample, this clonotype turned up a few times. This chain links TRBV6-2 or TRBV6-3 with TRBJ2-1; 13 bases match TRBD2. Germline lookup yields CDR1 MNHEY and CDR2 SVGEGT. J lost 7 bases, V lost 6 bases, and 12 bases had no gene match. The CDR3 has 17 amino acids. CDR3 amino acids: CASRRGTSGIKGNEQFF. The CDR3 region has the DNA TGTGCCAGCAGACGCGGGACTAGCGGGATAAAGGGGAATGAGCAGTTCTTC.

This clonotype has just a few counts. This rearrangement joins TRBV30 to TRBJ1-2; D gene uncertain. From germline, CDR1 is GTSNPN and CDR2 SVGIG (reference sequence). The CDR3 covers 12 residues. V lost 4 bases and J 5 bases, leaving 11 bases between the germline ends. The CDR3 DNA reads TGTGCCTGGACCCCGACCGAGTATGGCTACACCTTC. This gives the protein CAWTPTEYGYTF.

The CDR3 loop reads CASSLVGTGNIQYF. The DNA of the CDR3 is TGTGCCAGCAGCTTAGTTGGGACAGGGAACATTCAGTACTTC. The rearrangement links TRBV11-1 to TRBJ2-4; TRBD1 agrees at 9 bases. V lost 1 base and J lost 7; bases outside the gene matches: 2. Germline lookup yields CDR1 SGHAT and CDR2 FQDESV (reference sequence). The CDR3 length is 14 residues.

This clonotype was detected only a few times. The gene calls are TRBV15 and TRBJ2-1; 7 positions match TRBD2. V lost 0 bases and J lost 2; bases outside the gene matches: 10. The CDR3 consists of 18 residues. Germline loops: CDR1 LNHNV, CDR2 YYDKDF (reference sequence). CDR3 in amino acids: CATSRDRQSGKPYNEQFF. In nucleotides, the CDR3 is TGTGCCACCAGCAGAGATCGGCAGAGCGGGAAGCCCTACAATGAGCAGTTCTTC. Complete variable domain (other parts from reference TRBV15 and TRBJ2-1): DAMVIQNPRYQVTQFGKPVTLSCSQTLNHNVMYWYQQKSSQAPKLLFHYYDKDFNNEADTPDNFQSRRPNTSFCFLDIRSPGLGDTAMYLCATSRDRQSGKPYNEQFFGPGTRLTVL.

This clonotype showed up just once. The chain is built from TRBV2 and TRBJ2-7, with TRBD2 identical over 9 bases. CDR1 is SNHLY and CDR2 is FYNNEI in the germline V gene. V was pared by 0 bases and J by 0 bases, with 3 bases of the junction left unmatched. There are 16 residues in the CDR3. CDR3 amino acids: CASSEAATSGSYEQYF. CDR3 sequence (DNA): TGTGCCAGCAGTGAAGCAGCGACTAGCGGCTCCTACGAGCAGTACTTC.

This clonotype was observed a handful of times. The V and J genes are TRBV9 and TRBJ2-1, with D tentatively TRBD1 or TRBD2 (7 bases each). Germline CDR1 reads SGDLS; CDR2 reads YYNGEE. This CDR3 contains 13 residues. V was cut by 3 bases and J by 8 bases, with 12 bases left in between. The CDR3 is CASSAQGGDEQFF. In DNA form, the CDR3 reads TGTGCCAGCAGCGCGCAGGGGGGGGATGAGCAGTTCTTC.

The CDR3 bases are TGTGCCAGCAGCTTAGGTTTTGGATCGGGAGTCGATAATGAAAAACTGTTTTTT. It encodes CASSLGFGSGVDNEKLFF. The chain links TRBV11-2 to TRBJ1-4; D is ambiguous. The CDR3 is made up of 18 amino acids. CDR1 SGHAT and CDR2 FQNNGV come from the germline V gene. V dropped 1 base and J dropped 4 bases, with 19 bases sitting between them.

The J gene is TRBJ1-5, the V gene TRBV10-3; 8 nucleotides agree with TRBD1. This CDR3 is 14 amino acids long. The trim removed 5 bases at V and 7 bases at J, leaving 7 bases unmatched. Germline V gene data show CDR1 as ENHRY and CDR2 as SYGVKD. The CDR3 sequence: CAISTGQGEQPQHF. The CDR3 region has the DNA TGTGCCATCAGTACCGGACAGGGCGAACAGCCCCAGCATTTT.